These T cell receptor beta chains were read from a single sample in a study of cytomegalovirus exposure and HLA in healthy donors. Measured with immunoSEQ multiplex PCR; TCRdb has only the in-frame clones, and not every one. The sample comprises around 230,000 clones, 75% to 80% of which are singletons, and 1.5% to 2% rests with the top ten. The sample taken for sequencing was PBMCs. The source of these receptors is a male donor in good health and CMV-seronegative. CDR3s include the opening cysteine and the closing phenylalanine or tryptophan. Fields, in order: CDR3 protein, CDR3 DNA, V gene, J gene, clone size, D gene. A D gene is named only where the DNA matches it firmly. Clone size is not always given. Where it is, it says once, few, many or a class for expanded clones.

CDR3 protein: CASRLTGGGEKLFF
CDR3 DNA: TGTGCCAGCAGGTTGACAGGGGGCGGTGAAAAACTGTTTTTT
V gene: TRBV7-9
J gene: TRBJ1-4
clone size: -
D gene: TRBD1

CDR3 protein: CASSLAGTGGFETQYF
CDR3 DNA: TGTGCCAGCAGCTTGGCCGGGACAGGGGGCTTCGAGACCCAGTACTTC
V gene: TRBV5-4
J gene: TRBJ2-5
clone size: -
D gene: TRBD1

CDR3 protein: CASSHRQGTYEQYF
CDR3 DNA: TGCGCCAGCAGCCATCGACAGGGGACCTACGAGCAGTACTTC
V gene: TRBV4-3
J gene: TRBJ2-7
clone size: -
D gene: TRBD1

CDR3 protein: CASSSVERGRQYF
CDR3 DNA: TGTGCCAGCAGCTCGGTGGAGCGGGGTCGGCAGTACTTC
V gene: TRBV7-3
J gene: TRBJ2-7
clone size: -
D gene: TRBD2

CDR3 protein: CASTPRGERKLFF
CDR3 DNA: TGTGCCAGTACCCCGCGGGGGGAGAGAAAACTGTTTTTT
V gene: TRBV19
J gene: TRBJ1-4
clone size: -
D gene: -

CDR3 protein: CASSQEGGQTYEQYF
CDR3 DNA: TGCGCCAGCAGCCAAGAGGGGGGACAGACTTACGAGCAGTACTTC
V gene: TRBV4-1
J gene: TRBJ2-7
clone size: -
D gene: -

CDR3 protein: CASSPTMTHYEQYF
CDR3 DNA: TGTGCCAGCAGCCCGACCATGACACACTACGAGCAGTACTTC
V gene: TRBV9
J gene: TRBJ2-7
clone size: -
D gene: -

CDR3 protein: CASSFDRGYGYTF
CDR3 DNA: TGCGCCAGCAGCTTCGACAGGGGGTACGGCTACACCTTC
V gene: TRBV5-1
J gene: TRBJ1-2
clone size: -
D gene: TRBD1

CDR3 protein: CASSPGLAGGPETQYF
CDR3 DNA: TGCGCCAGCAGCCCCGGACTAGCGGGAGGGCCGGAGACCCAGTACTTC
V gene: TRBV5-1
J gene: TRBJ2-5
clone size: -
D gene: TRBD2

CDR3 protein: CASSSGGSYNEQFF
CDR3 DNA: TGTGCCAGCAGCTCCGGCGGGTCCTACAATGAGCAGTTCTTC
V gene: TRBV7-6
J gene: TRBJ2-1
clone size: -
D gene: -

CDR3 protein: CASSLTPGPLDTQYF
CDR3 DNA: TGTGCCAGCAGTTTGACGCCGGGTCCCCTAGATACGCAGTATTTT
V gene: TRBV27
J gene: TRBJ2-3
clone size: -
D gene: -

CDR3 protein: CASSTRTETYEQYF
CDR3 DNA: TGTGCCAGCAGCACCCGGACTGAGACCTACGAGCAGTACTTC
V gene: TRBV7-8
J gene: TRBJ2-7
clone size: -
D gene: -

CDR3 protein: CSVLGLAGSGGELFF
CDR3 DNA: TGCAGCGTCCTGGGACTAGCGGGATCGGGCGGGGAGCTGTTTTTT
V gene: TRBV29-1
J gene: TRBJ2-2
clone size: -
D gene: TRBD2

CDR3 protein: CASSLMDTLKTQYF
CDR3 DNA: TGTGCCAGCAGCTTAATGGACACGTTGAAGACCCAGTACTTC
V gene: TRBV7-2
J gene: TRBJ2-5
clone size: -
D gene: -

CDR3 protein: CASSAHGTSGSYNEQFF
CDR3 DNA: TGTGCCAGCAGTGCTCACGGGACTAGCGGGTCCTACAATGAGCAGTTCTTC
V gene: TRBV6-4
J gene: TRBJ2-1
clone size: many
D gene: TRBD2

CDR3 protein: CASEQGSGTYEQYF
CDR3 DNA: TGTGCCAGTGAACAGGGGAGTGGTACCTACGAGCAGTACTTC
V gene: TRBV19
J gene: TRBJ2-7
clone size: -
D gene: TRBD1

CDR3 protein: CASSEFGGASTEAFF
CDR3 DNA: TGTGCCAGCAGTGAATTCGGGGGGGCCAGCACTGAAGCTTTCTTT
V gene: TRBV25-1
J gene: TRBJ1-1
clone size: few
D gene: -

CDR3 protein: CASSFGLTINEQFF
CDR3 DNA: TGTGCCAGCAGTTTCGGACTGACTATCAATGAGCAGTTCTTC
V gene: TRBV28
J gene: TRBJ2-1
clone size: once
D gene: -

CDR3 protein: CASSWEVGQDTGELFF
CDR3 DNA: TGCGCCAGCAGCTGGGAGGTAGGGCAGGACACCGGGGAGCTGTTTTTT
V gene: TRBV4-3
J gene: TRBJ2-2
clone size: -
D gene: -

CDR3 protein: CASSESGGGYEQYF
CDR3 DNA: TGCGCCAGCAGTGAGTCCGGGGGGGGCTACGAGCAGTACTTC
V gene: TRBV10-2
J gene: TRBJ2-7
clone size: -
D gene: TRBD2

CDR3 protein: CASSFWDSSYEQYF
CDR3 DNA: TGTGCCAGCAGCTTTTGGGACAGCTCCTACGAGCAGTACTTC
V gene: TRBV7-9
J gene: TRBJ2-7
clone size: -
D gene: TRBD1

CDR3 protein: CASRPTGGFDQPQHF
CDR3 DNA: TGTGCCAGCAGGCCGACAGGGGGGTTTGATCAGCCCCAGCATTTT
V gene: TRBV28
J gene: TRBJ1-5
clone size: -
D gene: TRBD1

CDR3 protein: CATSRRTSGGAGYNEQFF
CDR3 DNA: TGTGCCACCAGCAGGCGAACTAGCGGGGGGGCGGGGTACAATGAGCAGTTCTTC
V gene: TRBV15
J gene: TRBJ2-1
clone size: once
D gene: TRBD2

CDR3 protein: CATQGNSPLHF
CDR3 DNA: TGTGCCACCCAGGGAAATTCACCCCTCCACTTT
V gene: TRBV10-3
J gene: TRBJ1-6
clone size: few
D gene: -

CDR3 protein: CASSSLSGEETQYF
CDR3 DNA: TGTGCCAGCAGCTCGTTAAGCGGGGAAGAGACCCAGTACTTC
V gene: TRBV5-6
J gene: TRBJ2-5
clone size: -
D gene: TRBD2

CDR3 protein: CASSDSGINTEAFF
CDR3 DNA: TGCGCCAGCAGTGATTCAGGGATCAACACTGAAGCTTTCTTT
V gene: TRBV10-2
J gene: TRBJ1-1
clone size: -
D gene: -

CDR3 protein: CASSLATGSRYEQYF
CDR3 DNA: TGTGCCAGCAGCTTAGCGACAGGGAGCCGCTACGAGCAGTACTTC
V gene: TRBV7-9
J gene: TRBJ2-7
clone size: -
D gene: TRBD1

CDR3 protein: CASSLKVGGAKDEQFF
CDR3 DNA: TGTGCCAGCAGCTTAAAGGTGGGGGGGGCAAAGGATGAGCAGTTCTTC
V gene: TRBV7-3
J gene: TRBJ2-1
clone size: -
D gene: -

CDR3 protein: CASKETSPRTDTQYF
CDR3 DNA: TGTGCCAGCAAAGAGACTTCTCCCCGCACAGATACGCAGTATTTT
V gene: TRBV6-6
J gene: TRBJ2-3
clone size: once
D gene: -

CDR3 protein: CASSIRSSGANVLTF
CDR3 DNA: TGTGCCAGCAGTATACGCAGCTCTGGGGCCAACGTCCTGACTTTC
V gene: TRBV27
J gene: TRBJ2-6
clone size: -
D gene: -

CDR3 protein: CASSEARAAGWDGELFF
CDR3 DNA: TGTGCCAGCAGTGAAGCGCGGGCAGCGGGCTGGGACGGGGAGCTGTTTTTT
V gene: TRBV6-1
J gene: TRBJ2-2
clone size: once
D gene: -

CDR3 protein: CASSSTGPWGTEAFF
CDR3 DNA: TGTGCCAGCAGCTCGACAGGACCATGGGGCACTGAAGCTTTCTTT
V gene: TRBV5-6
J gene: TRBJ1-1
clone size: -
D gene: -

CDR3 protein: CASSLEGDGYTF
CDR3 DNA: TGTGCCAGCAGCTTAGAGGGGGATGGCTACACCTTC
V gene: TRBV7-9
J gene: TRBJ1-2
clone size: once
D gene: -

CDR3 protein: CASSPQTAGTQYF
CDR3 DNA: TGTGCCAGTAGTCCTCAGACTGCTGGTACGCAGTATTTT
V gene: TRBV19
J gene: TRBJ2-3
clone size: -
D gene: -

CDR3 protein: CASSDHGTVPYEQYF
CDR3 DNA: TGTGCCAGCAGTGACCACGGGACAGTTCCCTACGAGCAGTACTTC
V gene: TRBV27
J gene: TRBJ2-7
clone size: -
D gene: TRBD1

CDR3 protein: CASSPSGRGAPGEQYF
CDR3 DNA: TGTGCCAGCAGCCCCTCGGGGCGGGGGGCCCCTGGAGAGCAGTACTTC
V gene: TRBV9
J gene: TRBJ2-7
clone size: -
D gene: TRBD2